Given below is one T cell receptor beta chain in context. This CDR3 region has 13 residues. Trimming stripped 6 bases from V and 5 bases from J, with 10 bases between. Germline CDR1 reads SNHLY; CDR2 reads FYNNEI. Only in-frame clones appear in the TCRdb table, and some are missing; sequencing was by immunoSEQ multiplex PCR. The profile shows some 1,100,000 clones, around three quarters of them singletons. The source of the sample is a study of shared clonotypes between healthy human individuals. This TCR was recovered from a man aged 18 to 35 in good health. Some clones in this sample may be carry-over from other donors' samples. The chain recombines TRBV2 with TRBJ2-2, with TRBD1 as a possible D gene (5 bases). The material sequenced was memory CD4+ T cells from PBMCs. Sample subset: CD45RA-negative fraction. CDR3 loop: CASRGDRTGELFF. In DNA form, the CDR3 reads TGTGCCAGCAGAGGCGACAGAACCGGGGAGCTGTTTTTT.